This T cell receptor (beta chain) was captured by sequencing in a study of OX40 agonist ivuxolimab in advanced cancers. The wider study: In three patients, partial responses were observed, one with hepatocellular carcinoma and two with cutaneous melanoma. Study-level points and caveats: There were also nonresponders showing low normalized T-cell clonal expansion. Antigen specificity remained undetermined for the expanded peripheral T cells.

Trimming at V came to 6 bases and at J to 2 bases, leaving 10 bases not matched to a gene. The CDR3 runs to 16 residues. The germline V gene has CDR1 MNHNY and CDR2 SVGAGI (reference sequence). This table comes from immunoSEQ multiplex PCR, and its TCRdb copy is limited to in-frame clones, with some not included. The sample holds some 84,000 clones, nearly 90% seen once. This clone has a single count. Its antigen is unknown. The rearrangement links TRBV6-6 to TRBJ2-7, with 10 bases lining up with TRBD1. The source is an adult with an advanced solid tumor such as melanoma, head and neck, liver or kidney cancer. This specimen was CD4+ or CD8+ T cells sorted from blood, taken in a trial of the OX40 agonist ivuxolimab. The CDR3 here is CASRQPGQGTAYEQYF. The CDR3 DNA reads TGTGCCAGCAGGCAACCGGGACAGGGGACAGCCTACGAGCAGTACTTC.